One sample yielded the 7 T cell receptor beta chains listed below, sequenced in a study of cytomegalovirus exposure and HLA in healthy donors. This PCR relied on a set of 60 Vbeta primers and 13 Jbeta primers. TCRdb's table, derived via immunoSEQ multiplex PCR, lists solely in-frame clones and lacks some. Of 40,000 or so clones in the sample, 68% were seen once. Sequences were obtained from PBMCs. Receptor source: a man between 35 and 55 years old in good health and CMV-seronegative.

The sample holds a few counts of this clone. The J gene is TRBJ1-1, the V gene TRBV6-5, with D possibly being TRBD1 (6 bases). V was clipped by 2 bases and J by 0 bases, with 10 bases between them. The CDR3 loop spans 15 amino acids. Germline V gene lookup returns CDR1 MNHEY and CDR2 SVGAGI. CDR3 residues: CASSYKWTVNTEAFF. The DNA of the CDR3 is TGTGCCAGCAGTTACAAGTGGACAGTGAACACTGAAGCTTTCTTT.

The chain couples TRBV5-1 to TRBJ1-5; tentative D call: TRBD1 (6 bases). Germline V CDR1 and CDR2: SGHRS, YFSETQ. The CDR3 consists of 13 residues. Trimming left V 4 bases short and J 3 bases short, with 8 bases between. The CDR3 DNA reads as TGCGCCAGCAGCCAGGGGTACAATCAGCCCCAGCATTTT. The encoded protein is CASSQGYNQPQHF.

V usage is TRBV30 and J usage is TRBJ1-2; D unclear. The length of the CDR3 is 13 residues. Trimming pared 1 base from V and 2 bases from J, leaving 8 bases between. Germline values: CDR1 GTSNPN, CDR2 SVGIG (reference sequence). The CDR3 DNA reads TGTGCCTGGAGTGCTTCACACAACTATGGCTACACCTTC. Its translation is CAWSASHNYGYTF.

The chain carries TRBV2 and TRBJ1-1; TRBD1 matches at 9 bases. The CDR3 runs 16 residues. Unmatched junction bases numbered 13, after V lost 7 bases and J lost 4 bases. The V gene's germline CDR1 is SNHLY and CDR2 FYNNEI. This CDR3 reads CASISLTGGWGTEAFF. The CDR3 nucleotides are TGTGCCAGCATTTCCCTTACAGGGGGCTGGGGCACTGAAGCTTTCTTT.

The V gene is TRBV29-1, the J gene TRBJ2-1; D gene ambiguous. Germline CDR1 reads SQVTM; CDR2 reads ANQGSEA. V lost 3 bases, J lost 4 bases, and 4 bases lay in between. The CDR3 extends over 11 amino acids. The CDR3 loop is CSVDTYNEQFF. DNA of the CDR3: TGCAGCGTTGATACATACAATGAGCAGTTCTTC.

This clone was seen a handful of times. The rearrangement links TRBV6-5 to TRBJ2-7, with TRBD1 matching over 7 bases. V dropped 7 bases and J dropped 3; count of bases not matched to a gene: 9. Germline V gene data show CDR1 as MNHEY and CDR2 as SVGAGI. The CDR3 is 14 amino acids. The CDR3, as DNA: TGTGCCAGCACCCTCAGACAGGGCCTCTACGAGCAGTACTTC. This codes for CASTLRQGLYEQYF.

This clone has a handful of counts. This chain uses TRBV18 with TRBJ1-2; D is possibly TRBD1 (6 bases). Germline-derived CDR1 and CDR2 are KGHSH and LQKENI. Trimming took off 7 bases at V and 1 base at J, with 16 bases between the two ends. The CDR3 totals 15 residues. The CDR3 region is CASLPSGTLNYGYTF. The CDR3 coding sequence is TGTGCCAGCTTACCTTCCGGGACACTTAACTATGGCTACACCTTC.